A selection of T cell receptor beta chains follows, all from one sample in a study of a mutant IDH1 vaccine in newly diagnosed glioma. Clones were sequenced by immunoSEQ multiplex PCR, and TCRdb holds only the in-frame ones, with some missing. This sample has just over 80,000 clones, with approximately 85% found just once. For these TCRs, the target antigens are not known. Sequencing was performed on PBMCs, taken from a glioma patient whose treatment included an IDH1 peptide vaccine. These receptors all stem from a man aged 25 to 40 with glioma. Some clones in this sample may be carry-over from other donors' samples. The CDR3 runs from the conserved cysteine through the conserved F or W. A D gene is named only where the DNA matches it firmly. The listing skips clone size in some rows; elsewhere it reads once, few, many or a size class.

clone_size,v_call,d_call,j_call,cdr3_aa,cdr3_nt
few,TRBV2,NA,TRBJ2-4,CASSILAKNIQYF,TGTGCCAGCAGCATACTAGCCAAAAACATTCAGTACTTC
NA,TRBV7-2,NA,TRBJ1-2,CASSLARGAGNGYTF,TGTGCCAGCAGCTTAGCACGCGGGGCAGGGAATGGCTACACCTTC
NA,TRBV5-5,NA,TRBJ2-1,CASSLTQGHEQFF,TGTGCCAGCAGCCTAACACAGGGCCATGAGCAGTTCTTC
NA,TRBV9,TRBD1,TRBJ2-4,CASSPSWTGVAKNIQYF,TGTGCCAGCAGCCCTTCGTGGACAGGGGTAGCCAAAAACATTCAGTACTTC
once,TRBV2,NA,TRBJ2-5,CASNLGGTQYF,TGTGCCAGCAACCTCGGGGGGACCCAGTACTTC
NA,TRBV6-5,NA,TRBJ1-6,CASGRESYNSPLHF,TGTGCCAGCGGGCGGGAGTCCTATAATTCACCCCTCCACTTT
NA,TRBV6-5,NA,TRBJ1-2,CASTNTGRGYTF,TGTGCCAGCACAAATACAGGGAGAGGCTACACCTTC
NA,TRBV2,NA,TRBJ1-4,CASSASRLWGDEKLFF,TGTGCCAGCAGTGCATCCAGACTCTGGGGGGATGAAAAACTGTTTTTT
NA,TRBV18,NA,TRBJ1-2,CASSPQGGDYGYTF,TGTGCCAGCTCACCTCAAGGGGGAGACTATGGCTACACCTTC
NA,TRBV7-9,NA,TRBJ1-4,CASSRGHNEKLFF,TGTGCCAGCAGTCGAGGACATAATGAAAAACTGTTTTTT
once,TRBV6-5,NA,TRBJ1-1,CASSYRIETGSEAFF,TGTGCCAGCAGTTACCGGATTGAAACAGGGTCTGAAGCTTTCTTT
once,TRBV28,NA,TRBJ2-5,CASSHPWGRSKGETQYF,TGTGCCAGCAGTCACCCCTGGGGGAGATCGAAGGGGGAGACCCAGTACTTC
once,TRBV19,NA,TRBJ1-2,CASRPAAHYGYTF,TGTGCCAGTAGACCCGCCGCCCATTATGGCTACACCTTC
few,TRBV5-4,NA,TRBJ1-6,CASSGDHNSPLHF,TGTGCCAGCAGCGGGGACCATAATTCACCCCTCCACTTT
NA,TRBV9,NA,TRBJ1-3,CASSGSENTIYF,TGTGCCAGCAGCGGATCAGAAAACACCATATATTTT
NA,TRBV2,TRBD1,TRBJ1-2,CASSPSGQGGKYGYTF,TGTGCCAGCAGCCCCTCGGGACAGGGGGGAAAATACGGCTACACCTTC
NA,TRBV10-2,NA,TRBJ1-5,CASSELGQVGNQPQHF,TGCGCCAGCAGTGAGCTGGGGCAGGTTGGCAATCAGCCCCAGCATTTT
NA,TRBV2,NA,TRBJ2-1,CASSYDHEQFF,TGTGCCAGCAGCTATGACCATGAGCAGTTCTTC
NA,TRBV2,TRBD1,TRBJ1-2,CARTGASTYGYTF,TGTGCCAGAACAGGGGCTTCTACCTATGGCTACACCTTC
NA,TRBV30,TRBD2,TRBJ2-1,CAWSVSVAGDNNEQFF,TGTGCCTGGAGTGTATCGGTAGCGGGGGACAACAATGAGCAGTTCTTC
few,TRBV29-1,TRBD2,TRBJ2-1,CSVEGLGGGKPNYNEQFF,TGCAGCGTTGAAGGGCTGGGCGGGGGGAAACCTAATTACAATGAGCAGTTCTTC
NA,TRBV7-9,NA,TRBJ2-4,CASSFTFNIQYF,TGTGCCAGCAGCTTTACTTTTAACATTCAGTACTTC
NA,TRBV18,NA,TRBJ2-7,CASSPTPQGEQYF,TGTGCCAGCTCACCTACCCCGCAGGGCGAGCAGTACTTC
NA,TRBV7-6,NA,TRBJ2-7,CASSLAQVSYEQYF,TGTGCCAGCAGCTTAGCGCAGGTTTCCTACGAGCAGTACTTC
NA,TRBV9,TRBD1,TRBJ2-3,CASSPQDRAGDTQYF,TGTGCCAGCAGCCCTCAGGACAGGGCGGGAGATACGCAGTATTTT
NA,TRBV4-2,NA,TRBJ2-3,CASSQDGGGHYTDTQYF,TGTGCCAGCAGCCAAGATGGGGGGGGCCATTACACAGATACGCAGTATTTT
NA,TRBV25-1,NA,TRBJ1-4,CASSESVADEKLFF,TGTGCCAGCAGTGAATCAGTGGCCGATGAAAAACTGTTTTTT
NA,TRBV28,TRBD2,TRBJ2-1,CASSLGLSGSFDEQFF,TGTGCCAGCAGTTTGGGCCTTAGCGGGAGTTTCGATGAGCAGTTCTTC
NA,TRBV9,NA,TRBJ2-5,CASCRSPGGETQYF,TGTGCCAGCTGCAGATCCCCCGGAGGGGAGACCCAGTACTTC
NA,TRBV6-5,NA,TRBJ1-1,CASSRNRDGTEAFF,TGTGCCAGCAGTCGAAACAGGGACGGCACTGAAGCTTTCTTT
once,TRBV9,NA,TRBJ2-1,CASSVDGTGLYNEQFF,TGTGCCAGCAGCGTCGACGGGACTGGGCTCTACAATGAGCAGTTCTTC
NA,TRBV9,NA,TRBJ2-1,CASSGGPATSYNEQFF,TGTGCCAGCAGCGGGGGACCCGCTACCTCCTACAATGAGCAGTTCTTC
NA,TRBV28,NA,TRBJ2-7,CASSFQNNNYEQYF,TGTGCCAGCAGTTTTCAAAATAATAACTACGAGCAGTACTTC
NA,TRBV10-3,NA,TRBJ1-2,CAIPLDSPNYGYTF,TGTGCCATCCCTTTAGACAGTCCTAACTATGGCTACACCTTC
NA,TRBV28,NA,TRBJ1-2,CASSLFPLGSYGYTF,TGTGCCAGCAGTTTATTCCCTCTTGGCAGCTATGGCTACACCTTC
NA,TRBV6-5,NA,TRBJ2-7,CASSYLRGDEQYF,TGTGCCAGCAGTTATTTGAGAGGGGACGAGCAGTACTTC
NA,TRBV5-5,TRBD1,TRBJ1-5,CASSWDRGQPQHF,TGTGCCAGCAGCTGGGACAGGGGTCAGCCCCAGCATTTT
NA,TRBV4-1,NA,TRBJ1-2,CASSRGGWLGGYTF,TGCGCCAGCAGCCGAGGAGGGTGGTTAGGCGGCTACACCTTC
NA,TRBV15,NA,TRBJ1-2,CATSRDRIGGGYTF,TGTGCCACCAGCAGAGATCGTATCGGGGGTGGCTACACCTTC
NA,TRBV9,NA,TRBJ2-5,CASSAGYQETQYF,TGTGCCAGCAGCGCAGGGTACCAAGAGACCCAGTACTTC
NA,TRBV2,NA,TRBJ2-3,CASRTNTDTQYF,TGTGCCAGCCGGACTAACACAGATACGCAGTATTTT
NA,TRBV19,TRBD1,TRBJ1-1,CASRNRGRAFF,TGTGCCAGTAGGAACAGGGGTAGGGCTTTCTTT
NA,TRBV6-5,NA,TRBJ1-6,CASSYEGFNSPLHF,TGTGCCAGCAGTTACGAAGGGTTCAATTCACCCCTCCACTTT
NA,TRBV11-2,TRBD2,TRBJ2-1,CASSFLAGGPNEQFF,TGTGCCAGCAGCTTTCTAGCGGGGGGGCCCAATGAGCAGTTCTTC
NA,TRBV28,TRBD2,TRBJ2-3,CASNKGLAGTDTQYF,TGTGCCAGCAATAAAGGACTAGCGGGCACAGATACGCAGTATTTT
NA,TRBV11-1,NA,TRBJ1-4,CASTSDRTNEKLFF,TGTGCCAGCACCTCGGACCGAACTAATGAAAAACTGTTTTTT